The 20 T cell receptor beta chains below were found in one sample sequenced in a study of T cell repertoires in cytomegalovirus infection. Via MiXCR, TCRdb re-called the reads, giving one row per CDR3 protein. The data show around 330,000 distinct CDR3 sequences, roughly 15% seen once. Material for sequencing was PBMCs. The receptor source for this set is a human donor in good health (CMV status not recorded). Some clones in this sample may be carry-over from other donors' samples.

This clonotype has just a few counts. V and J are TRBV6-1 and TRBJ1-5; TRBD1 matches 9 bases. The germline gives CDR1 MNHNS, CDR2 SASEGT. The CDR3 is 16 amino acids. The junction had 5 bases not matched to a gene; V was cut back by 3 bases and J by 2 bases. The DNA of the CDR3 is TGTGCCAGCAGTGACCCGGGACAGGGAGGCAATCAGCCCCAGCATTTT. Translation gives CASSDPGQGGNQPQHF.

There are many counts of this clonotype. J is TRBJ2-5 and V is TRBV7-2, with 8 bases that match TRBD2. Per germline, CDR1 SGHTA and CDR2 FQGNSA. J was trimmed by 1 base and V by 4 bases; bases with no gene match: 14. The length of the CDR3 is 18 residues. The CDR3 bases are TGTGCCAGCAGCTCGTCTCGAAGAAGCGGGGGAACCCAAGAGACCCAGTACTTC. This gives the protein CASSSSRRSGGTQETQYF.

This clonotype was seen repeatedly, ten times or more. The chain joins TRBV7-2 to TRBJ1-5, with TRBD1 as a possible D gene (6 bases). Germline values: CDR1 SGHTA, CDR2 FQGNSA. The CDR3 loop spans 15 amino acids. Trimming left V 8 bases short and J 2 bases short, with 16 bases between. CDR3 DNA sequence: TGTGCCAGCGCAACCCTAGGGGGTGGCAATCAGCCCCAGCATTTT. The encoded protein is CASATLGGGNQPQHF.

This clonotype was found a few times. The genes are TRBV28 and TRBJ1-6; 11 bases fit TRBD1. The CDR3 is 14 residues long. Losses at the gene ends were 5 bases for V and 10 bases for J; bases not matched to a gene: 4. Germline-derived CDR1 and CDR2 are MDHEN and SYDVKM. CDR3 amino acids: CASSPGQGESPLHF. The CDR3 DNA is TGTGCCAGCAGTCCGGGACAGGGGGAATCACCCCTCCACTTT.

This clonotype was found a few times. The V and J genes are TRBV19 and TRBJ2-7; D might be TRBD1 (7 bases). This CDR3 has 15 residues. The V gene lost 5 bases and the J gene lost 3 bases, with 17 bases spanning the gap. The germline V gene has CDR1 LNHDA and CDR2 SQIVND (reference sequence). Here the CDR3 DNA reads TGTGCCAGTAGTTCTTGGGCAGGGGGGAGCTACGAGCAGTACTTC. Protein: CASSSWAGGSYEQYF.

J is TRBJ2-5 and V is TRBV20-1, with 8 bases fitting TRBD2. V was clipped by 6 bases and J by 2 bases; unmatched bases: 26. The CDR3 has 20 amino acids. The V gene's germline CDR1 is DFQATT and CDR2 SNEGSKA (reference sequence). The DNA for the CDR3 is TGCAGTGCCGGGGAGCTTCGGGGGGGGGTATCATCGGATAAACAAGAGACCCAGTACTTC. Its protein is CSAGELRGGVSSDKQETQYF.

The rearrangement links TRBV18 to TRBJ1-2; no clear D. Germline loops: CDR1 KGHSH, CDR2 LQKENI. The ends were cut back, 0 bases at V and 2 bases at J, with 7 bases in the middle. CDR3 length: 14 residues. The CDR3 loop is CASSPPFLNYGYTF. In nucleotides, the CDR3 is TGTGCCAGCTCACCACCATTCTTAAACTATGGCTACACCTTC.

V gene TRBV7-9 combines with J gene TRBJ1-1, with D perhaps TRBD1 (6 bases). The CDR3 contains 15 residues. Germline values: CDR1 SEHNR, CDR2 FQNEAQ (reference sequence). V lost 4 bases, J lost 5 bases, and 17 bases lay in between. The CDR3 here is CASSSGRGFWTEAFF. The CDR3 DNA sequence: TGTGCCAGCAGCTCCGGCAGGGGATTCTGGACTGAAGCTTTCTTT. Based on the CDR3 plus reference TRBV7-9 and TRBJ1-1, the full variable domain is DTGVSQNPRHKITKRGQNVTFRCDPISEHNRLYWYRQTLGQGPEFLTYFQNEAQLEKSRLLSDRFSAERPKGSFSTLEIQRTEQGDSAMYLCASSSGRGFWTEAFFGQGTRLTVV.

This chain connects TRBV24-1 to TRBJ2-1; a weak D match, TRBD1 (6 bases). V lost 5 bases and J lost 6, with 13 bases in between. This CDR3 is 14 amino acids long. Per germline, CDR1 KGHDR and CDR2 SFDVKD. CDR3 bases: TGTGCCACCAGTGCCCAGACAGGAGGCAATGAGCAGTTCTTC. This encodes CATSAQTGGNEQFF.

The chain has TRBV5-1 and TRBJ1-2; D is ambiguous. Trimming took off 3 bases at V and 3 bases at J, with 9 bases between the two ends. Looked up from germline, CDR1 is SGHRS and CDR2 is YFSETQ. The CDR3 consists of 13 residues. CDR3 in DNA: TGCGCCAGCAGCTCGGACGGAGACTATGGCTACACCTTC. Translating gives CASSSDGDYGYTF.

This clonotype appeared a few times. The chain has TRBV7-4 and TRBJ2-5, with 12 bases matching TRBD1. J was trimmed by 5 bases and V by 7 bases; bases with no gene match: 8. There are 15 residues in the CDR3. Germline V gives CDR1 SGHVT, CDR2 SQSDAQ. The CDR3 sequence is CASTLVGQGAETQYF. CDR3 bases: TGTGCCAGCACCCTGGTGGGACAGGGGGCGGAGACCCAGTACTTC.

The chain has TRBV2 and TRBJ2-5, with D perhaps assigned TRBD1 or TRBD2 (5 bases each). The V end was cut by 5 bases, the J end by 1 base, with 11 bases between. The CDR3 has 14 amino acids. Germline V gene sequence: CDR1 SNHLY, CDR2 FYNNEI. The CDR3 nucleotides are TGTGCCAGCAGTTTGAGGGGCCTCCAAGAGACCCAGTACTTC. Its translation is CASSLRGLQETQYF.

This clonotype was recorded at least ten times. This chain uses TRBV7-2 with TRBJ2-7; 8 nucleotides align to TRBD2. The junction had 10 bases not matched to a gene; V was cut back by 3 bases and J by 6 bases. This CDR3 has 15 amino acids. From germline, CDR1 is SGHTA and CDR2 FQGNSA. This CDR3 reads CASSLTDGGALEQYF. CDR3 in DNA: TGTGCCAGCAGCTTGACTGACGGGGGGGCCCTCGAGCAGTACTTC.

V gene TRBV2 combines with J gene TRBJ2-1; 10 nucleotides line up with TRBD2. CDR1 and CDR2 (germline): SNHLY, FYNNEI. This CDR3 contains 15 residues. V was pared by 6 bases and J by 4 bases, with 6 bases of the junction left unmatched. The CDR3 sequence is CASRDTSGVYNEQFF. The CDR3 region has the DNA TGTGCCAGCAGAGATACTAGCGGGGTGTACAATGAGCAGTTCTTC. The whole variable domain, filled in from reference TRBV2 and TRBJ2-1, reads EPEVTQTPSHQVTQMGQEVILRCVPISNHLYFYWYRQILGQKVEFLVSFYNNEISEKSEIFDDQFSVERPDGSNFTLKIRSTKLEDSAMYFCASRDTSGVYNEQFFGPGTRLTVL.

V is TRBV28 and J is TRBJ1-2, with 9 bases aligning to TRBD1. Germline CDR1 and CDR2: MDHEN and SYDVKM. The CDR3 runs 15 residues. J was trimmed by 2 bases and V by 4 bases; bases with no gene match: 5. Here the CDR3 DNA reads TGTGCCAGCAGTTATATCGGGACAGGGAACTATGGCTACACCTTC. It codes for CASSYIGTGNYGYTF.

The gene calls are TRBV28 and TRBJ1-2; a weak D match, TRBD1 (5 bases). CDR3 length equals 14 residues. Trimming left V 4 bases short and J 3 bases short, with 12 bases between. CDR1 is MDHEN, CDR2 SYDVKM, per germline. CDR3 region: CASSYSGGYYGYTF. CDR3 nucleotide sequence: TGTGCCAGCAGTTACTCGGGGGGGTACTATGGCTACACCTTC.

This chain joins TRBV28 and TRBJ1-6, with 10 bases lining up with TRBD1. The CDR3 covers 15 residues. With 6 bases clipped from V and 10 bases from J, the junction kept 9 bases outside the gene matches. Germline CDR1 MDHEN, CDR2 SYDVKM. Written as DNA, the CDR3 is TGTGCCAGCAGGGGGACGGACAGGGGGGGATCACCCCTCCACTTT. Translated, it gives CASRGTDRGGSPLHF.

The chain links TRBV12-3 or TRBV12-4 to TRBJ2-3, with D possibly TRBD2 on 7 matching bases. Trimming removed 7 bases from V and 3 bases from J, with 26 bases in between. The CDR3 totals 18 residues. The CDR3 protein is CASTGDGGAFLATDTQYF. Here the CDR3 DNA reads TGTGCCAGCACGGGAGATGGGGGGGCCTTCTTAGCAACAGATACGCAGTATTTT.

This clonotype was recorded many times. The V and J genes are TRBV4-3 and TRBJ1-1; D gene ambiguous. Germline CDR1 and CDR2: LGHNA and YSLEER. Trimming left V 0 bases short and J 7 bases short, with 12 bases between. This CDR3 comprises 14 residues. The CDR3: CASSQESEGNEAFF. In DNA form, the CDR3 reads TGCGCCAGCAGCCAAGAATCCGAGGGCAATGAAGCTTTCTTT.

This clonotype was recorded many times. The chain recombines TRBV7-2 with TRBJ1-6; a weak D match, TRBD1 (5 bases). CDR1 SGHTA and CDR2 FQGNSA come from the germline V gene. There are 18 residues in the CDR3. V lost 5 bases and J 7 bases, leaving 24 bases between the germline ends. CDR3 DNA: TGTGCCAGCAGCCCCTTATCCACAGCGGGACTGAGAAATTCACCCCTCCACTTT. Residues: CASSPLSTAGLRNSPLHF.